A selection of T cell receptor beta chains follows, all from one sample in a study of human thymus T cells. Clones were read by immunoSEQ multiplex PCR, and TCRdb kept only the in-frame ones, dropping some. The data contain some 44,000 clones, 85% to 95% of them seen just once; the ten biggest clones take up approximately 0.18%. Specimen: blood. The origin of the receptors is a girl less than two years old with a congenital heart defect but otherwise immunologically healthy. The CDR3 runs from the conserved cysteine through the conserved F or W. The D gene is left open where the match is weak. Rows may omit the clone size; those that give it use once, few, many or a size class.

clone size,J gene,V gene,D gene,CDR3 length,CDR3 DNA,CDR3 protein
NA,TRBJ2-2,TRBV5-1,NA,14,TGCGCCAGCAGCTTGGTATCGGGCGGCGGGGAGCTGTTTTTT,CASSLVSGGGELFF
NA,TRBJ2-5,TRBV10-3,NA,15,TGTGCCATCAGTGAAGGGGCAGGGGACGAGGAGACCCAGTACTTC,CAISEGAGDEETQYF
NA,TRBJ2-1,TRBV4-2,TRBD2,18,TGTGCCAGCAGCCAAGAGGGTAAACTAGCGGGAGGCCCCAATGAGCAGTTCTTC,CASSQEGKLAGGPNEQFF
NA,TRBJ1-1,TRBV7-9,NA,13,TGTGCCAGCAGCGCCACAGCCTACACTGAAGCTTTCTTT,CASSATAYTEAFF
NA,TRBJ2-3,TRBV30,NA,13,TGTGCCTGGAGTGTACTTGGGTCGGATACGCAGTATTTT,CAWSVLGSDTQYF
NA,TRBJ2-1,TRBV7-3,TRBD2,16,TGTGCCAGCAGCGAAAGGGGCGGGAGCGCCTACAATGAGCAGTTCTTC,CASSERGGSAYNEQFF
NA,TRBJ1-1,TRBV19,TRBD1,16,TGTGCCAGTACCAACGACAGGGGGACGAGGATCACTGAAGCTTTCTTT,CASTNDRGTRITEAFF
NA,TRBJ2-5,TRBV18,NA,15,TGTGCCAGCTCACCATCGAGGCAAGTGGGGGAGACCCAGTACTTC,CASSPSRQVGETQYF
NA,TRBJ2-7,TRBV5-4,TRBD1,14,TGTGCCAGCAGCTTGGCCCCGACAGGGTACGAGCAGTACTTC,CASSLAPTGYEQYF
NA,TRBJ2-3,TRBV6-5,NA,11,TGTGCCAGCAGCCGAAGGGATACGCAGTATTTT,CASSRRDTQYF
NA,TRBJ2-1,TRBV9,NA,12,TGTGCCAGCAGCTCCCCTGGGGATGAGCAGTTCTTC,CASSSPGDEQFF
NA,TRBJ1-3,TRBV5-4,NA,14,TGTGCCAGCAGCTTGCCGGCCGCCGGAAACACCATATATTTT,CASSLPAAGNTIYF
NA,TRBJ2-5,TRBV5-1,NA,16,TGCGCCAGCGCAGGCTGGGCCCTCCGGGAAATAGAGACCCAGTACTTC,CASAGWALREIETQYF
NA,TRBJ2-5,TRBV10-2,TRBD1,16,TGCGCCAGCAGTGAGTTGGGACAGGGGGCGGAGGAGACCCAGTACTTC,CASSELGQGAEETQYF
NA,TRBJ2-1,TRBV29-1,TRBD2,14,TGCAGCGCCGAGGCGGGAGGTGCTTACAATGAGCAGTTCTTC,CSAEAGGAYNEQFF
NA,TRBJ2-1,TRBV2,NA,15,TGTGCCAGCAGTGACTCTCGCATACGGTTAAATGAGCAGTTCTTC,CASSDSRIRLNEQFF
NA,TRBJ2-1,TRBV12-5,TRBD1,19,TGTGCTAGTGGCTCGAGGACAGGGGGCACCCCAATCTCCTACAATGAGCAGTTCTTC,CASGSRTGGTPISYNEQFF
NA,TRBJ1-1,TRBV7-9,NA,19,TGTGCCAGCAGCTTAGGGAGGATGACCGGTAAATTTCCTCAATCTGAAGCTTTCTTT,CASSLGRMTGKFPQSEAFF
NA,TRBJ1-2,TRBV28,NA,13,TGTGCCAGCAGTTTACTACAGGGAAATGGCTACACCTTC,CASSLLQGNGYTF
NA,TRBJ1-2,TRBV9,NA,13,TGTGCCAGCAGCAGGACCCTATCAGATGGCTACACCTTC,CASSRTLSDGYTF
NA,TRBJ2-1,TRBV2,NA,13,TGTGCCAGCAGTCAACAAAAACCGACTAGTGCGTTCTTC,CASSQQKPTSAFF
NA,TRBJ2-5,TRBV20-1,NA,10,TGCAGTGCCCCTCAAGAGACCCAGTACTTC,CSAPQETQYF
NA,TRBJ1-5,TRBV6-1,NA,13,TGTGCCAGCAAGGGGACGCTCAATCAGCCCCAGCATTTT,CASKGTLNQPQHF
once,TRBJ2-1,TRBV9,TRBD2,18,TGTGCCAGCAGCGTAGCGACTAGCGGGTTCCTGGCGACAAATGAGCAGTTCTTC,CASSVATSGFLATNEQFF
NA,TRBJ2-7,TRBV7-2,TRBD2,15,TGTGCCAGCAGCTTAGAGAGCGGGGGAAGCTACGAGCAGTACTTC,CASSLESGGSYEQYF
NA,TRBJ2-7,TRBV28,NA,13,TGTGCCAGCAGACAGGACGGAACCTACGAGCAGTACTTC,CASRQDGTYEQYF
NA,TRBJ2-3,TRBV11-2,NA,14,TGTGCCAGCAGCTCAAAGTGGGCCACAGATACGCAGTATTTT,CASSSKWATDTQYF
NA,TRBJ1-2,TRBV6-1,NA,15,TGTGCCAGCAGAGTGGGACCTCGACAGAGCGGTGGCTACACCTTC,CASRVGPRQSGGYTF
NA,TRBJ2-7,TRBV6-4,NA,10,TGTGCCAGCAGTGCCTACGAGCAGTACTTC,CASSAYEQYF
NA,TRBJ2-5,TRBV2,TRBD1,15,TGTGCCAGCAGTGGGACAGGGGGGCCCCAAGAGACCCAGTACTTC,CASSGTGGPQETQYF
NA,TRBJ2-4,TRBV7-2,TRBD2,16,TGTGCCAGCAGCAGGCTAGCGGGAGCGTCCAAAAACATTCAGTACTTC,CASSRLAGASKNIQYF
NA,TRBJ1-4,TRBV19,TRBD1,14,TGTGCCAGCCTCGACAGGGGGCGGACTGAAAAACTGTTTTTT,CASLDRGRTEKLFF
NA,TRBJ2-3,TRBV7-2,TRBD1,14,TGTGCCAGCAGCCTAAAGACAGGGACAGATACGCAGTATTTT,CASSLKTGTDTQYF
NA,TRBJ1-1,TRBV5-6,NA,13,TGTGCCAGCAGCCGGAGAATGAACACTGAAGCTTTCTTT,CASSRRMNTEAFF